The T cell receptor (beta chain) described here comes from a study of T cells in Graves' hyperthyroidism and ophthalmopathy (dated by TCRdb to 2018 to 2020). Concerning the study at large: Peripheral blood samples were taken at the time of initial diagnosis, prior to any treatment. The roughly 100 discovery patients were randomly split 7:3 into training and test sets. Prospective prediction of ophthalmopathy was tested in an independent validation cohort of fewer than 20 hyperthyroidism patients and some 17 patients who later progressed to ophthalmopathy. To identify TCR V-J signatures that set the groups apart, the researchers used a discovery cohort of about a hundred patients, made up of 40 to 45 with Graves' ophthalmopathy and some 55 with stable Graves' hyperthyroidism. Following sampling, methimazole starting at 30 mg daily was given to hyperthyroidism patients, and high-dose intravenous methylprednisolone was given to ophthalmopathy patients. The paper reports TCR Vbeta CDR3 sequencing of approximately 140 peripheral blood samples: 43 ophthalmopathy, about 75 hyperthyroidism and 17 progressor patients. The study also compared thyroid tissue and blood T-cell repertoires from over 5 Graves' hyperthyroidism patients.

The TCR beta CDR3 regions were amplified from the RNA transcripts. A first-round RT-PCR of the TCR CDR3 used the HTBI primer set with the Qiagen OneStep RT-PCR kit. The libraries were constructed in a second round of multiplex PCR and then size-selected and purified. Libraries were sequenced paired-end with 100 bp reads on an Illumina HiSeq2000. Concerning the study's data processing: SOAPnuke was used to process the raw data, removing reads that contained adapters or uncalled bases, had a mean Phred below 15, or lacked an exact match to the constant primer or identifier. COPE v1.2.5 was used to merge the high-quality paired reads, and each unique nucleotide sequence was defined as a clonotype. MiTCR v1.1 was used to align clonotypes to the IMGT TRBV, TRBD and TRBJ reference segments. Only V-J combinations with frequency above 0.0001, covering about 99% of repertoires, were analysed. A TCS score was defined as the ratio between F50 (clonal expansion) and ExV (chaos), using BLOSUM62-based TCRdist between CDR3 peptides within each V-J. Welch's t-statistics and random forest reduced roughly 540 V-J features to 13, which were used in a naive Bayes classifier (R e1071). TCRdb handled the public reads itself, with Q25 trimming in fastp and clone calling in MiXCR, and kept productive beta chains. A single entry per CDR3 protein holds the most common genes and DNA from its merged rows. Here the V and J calls rest on TCRdb's processing, not on the authors' analysis. The sample table shows about 380,000 distinct CDR3 sequences, and 15% to 20% are seen once. The ten largest account for 40% of the sample.

Turning to this clonotype: Its antigen specificity is not known. The record has no base qualities; no much larger clone is one base away.

Ophthalmopathy patients had moderately to severely active disease, Clinical Activity Score of at least 3, NOSPECS grade of at least 4, and duration under 3 months. The study excluded patients with uncontrolled infections, other autoimmune diseases, pregnancy or lactation. Clinical symptoms, serum thyroxine and TRAb, thyroid ultrasound, and orbital computed tomography formed the basis for the diagnoses. PBMCs were isolated from around 10 ml of fresh peripheral blood by Ficoll-Paque density gradient centrifugation. Total RNA was extracted with Trizol reagent, and quality was checked on an Agilent 2100 Bioanalyzer. The full study reports these points: In validation, the model predicted progression to ophthalmopathy a median of roughly 6.2 months before onset, with 70% to 71% sensitivity and more than 72% specificity. No statistical method was used to set the sample size in advance, and investigators knew the group allocation. A 13 V-J signature model separated ophthalmopathy from stable hyperthyroidism, with approximately 87% sensitivity and roughly 84% specificity in cross-validation and 80%/75% in testing. Most expanded thyroid clonotypes (frequency above 0.001) were also detected in blood, a finding suggesting that blood repertoires may reflect thyroid immune responses.

The junction shows trimming of 5 bases on V and 2 bases on J, and the gene matches do not reach 5 bases of it. From the germline V gene, CDR1 is KGHDR and CDR2 is SFDVKD. The CDR3 goes from the cysteine to the phenylalanine over 15 residues. Only CDR3 DNA remains: 45 bases, in frame from the first base. This clonotype originated in a man between 18 and 35 years old with Graves' ophthalmopathy. The rearrangement combines TRBV24-1 with TRBJ2-3; 8 central nucleotides agree with TRBD1. The sequenced material came from blood. The nucleotides are TGTGCCACCAGTGGCTCGGGACAGGACACAGATACGCAGTATTTT. The resulting protein is CATSGSGQDTDTQYF.